This entry lists 21 T cell receptor delta chains sequenced from one sample in a study of gamma-delta chains in newborns, infants, children. TCRdb re-called the reads with CATT. The data show a few thousand delta-chain clones, with 6.5% to 8.5% seen just once and about an eighth held by the top ten. Specimen: blood. These receptor sequences come from a child who was a newborn, infant or young child, either healthy, febrile or measles-vaccinated (not recorded which).

This clone was counted between two and nine times. TCRdb records a much larger clone's protein for this DNA, with a difference at residue 13 that likely arises from a read error; the protein given is the translation of the DNA. The chain links TRDV2 to TRDJ1; TRDD3 matches 8 bases. The germline gives CDR1 GEAIGNYY, CDR2 EKD. CDR3 size: 15 residues. For the CDR3, the DNA is TGTGCCTGTGACACTCTGGGGGAACGCACCGATAAAATCATCTTT. It specifies CACDTLGERTDKIIF.

This clone has only a few counts. One base away lies a much larger clone, so this may be a sequencing read error. The CDR3 nucleotides read TGTGCTCTTGGGGAACTCTCTCCAATGCTTTCTCGGGACCTAACCCGAGGGCATAAACTCATCTTT. This translates into CALGELSPMLSRDLTRGHKLIF. V and J are TRDV1 and TRDJ1; D call uncertain. The germline CDR1 and CDR2 sequences are TSWWSYY and QGS. Trimming pared 0 bases from V and 6 bases from J, leaving 35 bases between. The CDR3 is 22 residues long.

This clone appeared a few times. This DNA translates differently at residue 7 from the TCRdb protein, which is that of a much larger clone; a read error is likely, and the protein shown is the DNA's own translation. The J gene is TRDJ3, the V gene TRDV2; 7 bases match TRDD3. Germline V gene lookup returns CDR1 GEAIGNYY and CDR2 EKD. The CDR3 is 17 amino acids. The V segment lost 3 bases and the J segment 1 base; nucleotides outside the gene matches: 5. DNA of the CDR3: TGTGCCTGTGACGGGATACTGGGATCCTGGGACACCCGACAGATGTTTTTC. Translating it yields CACDGILGSWDTRQMFF.

Notes on this clone: Given a much more abundant clone one base away, this may be a read error. This rearrangement joins TRDV2 to TRDJ3, with TRDD3 matching over 12 bases. The CDR3 contains 20 residues. Germline CDR1 is GEAIGNYY and CDR2 is EKD. CDR3 nucleotide sequence: TGTGCCTGTGACGCCCTACTGGGGGATACACGCTCCTGGGACACCCGAAAGATGTTTTTC. Its protein product is CACDALLGDTRSWDTRKMFF.

About this clone itself: This clone may be a read error of a much larger clone one base away. Written as DNA, the CDR3 is TGTGCTCTTGGGGACCCCCTCTCCTACGAGTCTTTGATGAATCCTTACTGGGGGATACCCCGCCGGTTACCCTACACCGGTAAACTCATCTTT. Protein: CALGDPLSYESLMNPYWGIPRRLPYTGKLIF. The chain employs TRDV1 and TRDJ1, with 12 nucleotides matching TRDD3. Germline lookup yields CDR1 TSWWSYY and CDR2 QGS. The CDR3 extends over 31 amino acids.

By share, this clone counts as medium-sized. One base away lies a much larger clone, so this may be a sequencing read error. The same CDR3 also results from other DNA sequences found in this sample. The chain recombines TRDV1 with TRDJ1; 10 bases match TRDD3. Germline CDR1 TSWWSYY, CDR2 QGS. This CDR3 is 21 amino acids long. Written as DNA, the CDR3 is TGTGCTCTTGGGGAAATATGGGGTTCCCCACTGGGGGATTCGTACACCGATAAACTCATCTTC. The encoded protein is CALGEIWGSPLGDSYTDKLIF.

This clone was seen more than once but under ten times. This likely came from a read error, as a far larger clone is one base away. Distinct nucleotide sequences in the sample also encode this CDR3. This rearrangement joins TRDV1 to TRDJ1; 10 positions match TRDD3. This CDR3 is built from 21 residues. Germline V gene sequence: CDR1 TSWWSYY, CDR2 QGS. For the CDR3, the DNA is TGTGCCCTTGGGGAAATATGGGGTTCCCCACTGGGGGATTCGTACACCGATAAACTCATCTTT. Translation: CALGEIWGSPLGDSYTDKLIF.

As to this clone: A read error is the likely source, as a far larger clone sits one nucleotide away. The sample holds other DNA sequences that translate to the same CDR3. The CDR3 sequence: CACDGLGDTSSWDTRQMFF. In nucleotides, the CDR3 is TGTGCCTGTGACGGACTGGGGGATACCAGTTCCTGGGACACCCGACAGATGTTTTTC. This chain connects TRDV2 to TRDJ3; 12 bases match TRDD3. This CDR3 has 19 amino acids. From germline, CDR1 is GEAIGNYY and CDR2 EKD. Trimming removed 3 bases from V and 1 base from J; junction bases left unmatched: 6.

Comments on this clone: A far larger clone is a single base away, which makes a read error likely. Other DNA sequences in this specimen translate into the identical CDR3. The rearrangement uses TRDV2 and TRDJ1; 9 bases agree with TRDD3. This CDR3 is built from 15 residues. Germline V gives CDR1 GEAIGNYY, CDR2 EKD. CDR3 loop: CACDTVGIRTDKLIF. In DNA form, the CDR3 reads TGTGCCTGCGACACCGTGGGGATACGCACCGATAAACTCATCTTT.

The chain carries TRDV2 and TRDJ1; 10 nucleotides align to TRDD3. The CDR3 has 16 residues. J was trimmed by 0 bases and V by 3 bases; bases with no gene match: 6. The V gene's germline CDR1 is GEAIGNYY and CDR2 EKD. The CDR3: CACDLLGDSYTDKLIF. The CDR3 DNA reads TGTGCCTGTGACTTACTGGGGGATTCGTACACCGATAAACTCATCTTT.

This clone has just a few counts. A much larger clone differs by one base, so this may be a read error. The same CDR3 also results from other DNA sequences found in this sample. This sequence joins TRDV2 and TRDJ3; weak D call: TRDD3 (6 bases). The ends were cut back, 1 base at V and 1 base at J, with 16 bases in the middle. Germline V gives CDR1 GEAIGNYY, CDR2 EKD. The CDR3 runs 19 residues. Here the CDR3 reads CACDTLGGYASWDTRQMFF. The DNA of the CDR3 is TGTGCCTGTGACACACTTGGGGGGTACGCATCCTGGGACACCCGACAGATGTTTTTC.

In regard to this clone: A read error is the likely source, as a far larger clone sits one nucleotide away. Other nucleotide sequences from this sample produce the same CDR3. The J gene is TRDJ1, the V gene TRDV2; D remains ambiguous. The V end lost 3 bases, the J end lost 0 bases, and 16 bases lay between the germline ends. Germline-derived CDR1 and CDR2 are GEAIGNYY and EKD. The CDR3 is 16 amino acids. The CDR3 protein is CACDGLVGLYTDKLIF. The CDR3 region has the DNA TGTGCCTGTGACGGTCTGGTAGGGCTGTACACCGATAAACTCATCTTT.

This clone was found a few times. The TCRdb record carries a much larger clone's protein, which differs from this DNA's translation at residue 6; a read error is the likely cause, and the protein listed here is the DNA translation. The rearrangement uses TRDV2 and TRDJ3; perhaps TRDD3 as D (5 bases). V gave up 1 base and J gave up 1 base, with 13 bases separating them. The CDR3 runs to 18 residues. Germline CDR1 reads GEAIGNYY; CDR2 reads EKD. CDR3 DNA sequence: TGTGCCTGTGACACGACGGGGGCCGGTTCCTGGGACACCCGACAGATGTTTTTC. Translation: CACDTTGAGSWDTRQMFF.

Concerning this clone itself: An end of the junction differs from the germline gene, which may be a read error. The chain uses TRDV2 and TRDJ2; a weak D match, TRDD3 (6 bases). The CDR3 is 19 residues long. CDR1 GEAIGNYY and CDR2 EKD come from the germline V gene. The CDR3 sequence: CACDPLKGGDRTVTAKLFF. CDR3 nucleotide sequence: TGTGCCTGTGACCCCTTAAAAGGGGGAGACAGGACTGTGACAGCAAAACTCTTCTTT.

This clone is judged large. At the DNA level, this CDR3 is encoded by other sequences in the same sample as well. J is TRDJ1 and V is TRDV1, with 10 bases matching TRDD3. Looked up from germline, CDR1 is TSWWSYY and CDR2 is QGS. The CDR3 loop spans 21 amino acids. The junction had 18 bases not matched to a gene; V was cut back by 2 bases and J by 0 bases. The CDR3 region has the DNA TGTGCTCTTGGGGAAATATGGGGTTCCCCACTGGGGGATTCGTACACCGATAAACTCATCTTT. Amino acid sequence: CALGEIWGSPLGDSYTDKLIF.

The chain is built from TRDV2 and TRDJ1, with 9 bases that match TRDD3. The germline V gene has CDR1 GEAIGNYY and CDR2 EKD. This CDR3 region has 15 residues. Trimming at V came to 3 bases and at J to 0 bases, leaving 4 bases not matched to a gene. Here the CDR3 reads CACDPWGIHTDKLIF. The DNA of the CDR3 is TGTGCCTGTGACCCCTGGGGGATCCACACCGATAAACTCATCTTT.

As concerns this clone: A far larger clone is just one base off, so this is likely a read error. The same CDR3 is also encoded by other DNA sequences in this sample. This sequence joins TRDV2 and TRDJ3, with D maybe TRDD2 (5 bases). This CDR3 region has 17 residues. Germline V CDR1 and CDR2: GEAIGNYY, EKD. The CDR3 region has the DNA TGTGCCTGCGACACCCTACTGAGCTCCTGGGACACCCGACAGATGTTTTTC. It is translated as CACDTLLSSWDTRQMFF.

Comment on this clone: The junction differs from germline at one of its ends, possibly a read error. This chain links TRDV2 with TRDJ3, with D possibly TRDD3 on 6 matching bases. The CDR3 is 19 amino acids. Per the germline V gene, CDR1 is GEAIGNYY and CDR2 is EKD. CDR3 sequence (DNA): TGTGCCTATGACACCGTGAGGGGGACTAGCTCCTTGTACACCCGACAGATGTTTTTC. This sequence encodes CAYDTVRGTSSLYTRQMFF.

This clone came up a few times. This may be a read error: a much more frequent sequence differs by one nucleotide. The chain employs TRDV2 and TRDJ1; TRDD3 matches at 10 bases. The CDR3 length is 13 residues. V lost 9 bases, J lost 0 bases, and 3 bases stayed unmatched. Germline lookup yields CDR1 GEAIGNYY and CDR2 EKD. The CDR3 spells CAGTGGYTDKLIF. The CDR3 DNA reads as TGTGCCGGTACTGGGGGATACACCGATAAACTCATCTTT.

There are a few counts of this clone. The protein TCRdb lists belongs to a much larger clone and differs from this DNA's translation at residue 3, which points to a read error; the protein shown is made from the DNA. The V and J genes are TRDV2 and TRDJ3, with D possibly TRDD2 on 5 matching bases. The CDR3 extends over 17 amino acids. Germline assignment: CDR1 GEAIGNYY and CDR2 EKD. The CDR3: CARDTLLSPWDTRQMFF. The CDR3 DNA follows: TGTGCCCGTGACACCCTACTGAGCCCCTGGGACACCCGACAGATGTTTTTC.

On this clone itself: One junction end does not reproduce the germline sequence, and a read error may be involved. The chain couples TRDV2 to TRDJ3; weak D call: TRDD3 (6 bases). The CDR3 sequence is 19 residues long. Germline V CDR1 and CDR2: GEAIGNYY, EKD. This chain's CDR3 is CATDGWGETRSWDTRKMFF. CDR3 DNA sequence: TGTGCCACTGACGGATGGGGGGAGACCAGATCCTGGGACACCCGAAAGATGTTTTTC.